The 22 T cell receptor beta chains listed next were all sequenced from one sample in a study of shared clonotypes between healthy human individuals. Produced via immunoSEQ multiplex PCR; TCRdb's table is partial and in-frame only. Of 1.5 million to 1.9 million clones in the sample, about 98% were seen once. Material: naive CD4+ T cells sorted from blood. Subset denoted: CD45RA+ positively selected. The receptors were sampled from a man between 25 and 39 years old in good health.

CDR3 sequence (DNA): TGCGCCAGCAGCCACCCGACAGGGGGCGGCTATGGCTACACCTTC. Translation: CASSHPTGGGYGYTF. This chain links TRBV4-1 with TRBJ1-2, with 10 bases fitting TRBD1. V trimming: 3 bases; J trimming: 4 bases; junction bases outside the gene matches: 5. Germline V gene lookup returns CDR1 MGHRA and CDR2 YSYEKL. The CDR3 is made up of 15 amino acids.

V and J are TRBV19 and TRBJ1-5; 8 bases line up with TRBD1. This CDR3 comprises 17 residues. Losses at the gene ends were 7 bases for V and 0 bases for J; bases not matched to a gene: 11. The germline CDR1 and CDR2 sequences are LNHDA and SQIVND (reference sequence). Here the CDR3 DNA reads TGTGCCAGTAACAACGGGACAGGAAGTTATAGCAATCAGCCCCAGCATTTT. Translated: CASNNGTGSYSNQPQHF. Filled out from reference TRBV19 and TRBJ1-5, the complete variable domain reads DGGITQSPKYLFRKEGQNVTLSCEQNLNHDAMYWYRQDPGQGLRLIYYSQIVNDFQKGDIAEGYSVSREKKESFPLTVTSAQKNPTAFYLCASNNGTGSYSNQPQHFGDGTRLSIL.

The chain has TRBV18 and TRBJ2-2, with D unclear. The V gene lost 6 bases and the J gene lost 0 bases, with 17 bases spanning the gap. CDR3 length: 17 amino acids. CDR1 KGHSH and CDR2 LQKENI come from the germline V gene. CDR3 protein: CASSLMEIGANTGELFF. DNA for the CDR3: TGTGCCAGCTCTCTAATGGAGATTGGGGCGAACACCGGGGAGCTGTTTTTT.

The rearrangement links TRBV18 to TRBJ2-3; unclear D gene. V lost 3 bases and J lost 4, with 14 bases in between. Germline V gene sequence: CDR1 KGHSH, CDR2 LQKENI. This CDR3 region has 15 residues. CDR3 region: CASSPNRGVPDTQYF. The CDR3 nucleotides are TGTGCCAGCTCACCCAACCGCGGTGTTCCAGATACGCAGTATTTT.

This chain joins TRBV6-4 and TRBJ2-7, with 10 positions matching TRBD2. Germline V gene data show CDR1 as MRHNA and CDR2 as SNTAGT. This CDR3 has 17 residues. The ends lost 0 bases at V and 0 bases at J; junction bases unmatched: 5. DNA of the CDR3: TGTGCCAGCAGTGACTCGGTCACTAGCGGGACCTCCTACGAGCAGTACTTC. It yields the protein CASSDSVTSGTSYEQYF.

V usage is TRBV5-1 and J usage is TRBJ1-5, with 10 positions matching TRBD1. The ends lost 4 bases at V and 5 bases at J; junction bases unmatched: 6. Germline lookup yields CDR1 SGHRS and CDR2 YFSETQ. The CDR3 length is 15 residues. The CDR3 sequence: CASSPGTGVDQPQHF. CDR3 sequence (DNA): TGCGCCAGCAGCCCTGGGACAGGGGTTGATCAGCCCCAGCATTTT.

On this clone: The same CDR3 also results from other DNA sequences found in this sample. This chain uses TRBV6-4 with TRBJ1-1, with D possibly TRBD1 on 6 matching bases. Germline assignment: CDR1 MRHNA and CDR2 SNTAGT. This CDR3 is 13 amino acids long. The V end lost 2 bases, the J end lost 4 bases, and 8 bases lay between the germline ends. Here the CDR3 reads CASSDVGGTEAFF. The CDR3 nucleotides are TGTGCCAGCAGTGACGTAGGGGGCACTGAAGCTTTCTTT.

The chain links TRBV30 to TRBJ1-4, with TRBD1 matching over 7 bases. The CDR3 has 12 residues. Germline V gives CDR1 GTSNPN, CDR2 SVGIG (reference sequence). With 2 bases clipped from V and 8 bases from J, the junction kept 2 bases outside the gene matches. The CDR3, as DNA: TGTGCCTGGAGTACAGGGGCGGAAAAACTGTTTTTT. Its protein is CAWSTGAEKLFF.

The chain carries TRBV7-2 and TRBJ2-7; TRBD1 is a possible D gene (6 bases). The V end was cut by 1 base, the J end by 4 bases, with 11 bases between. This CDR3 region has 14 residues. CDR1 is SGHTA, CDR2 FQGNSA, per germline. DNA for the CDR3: TGTGCCAGCAGCTTAGTCCGGCAGGGGTACGAGCAGTACTTC. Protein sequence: CASSLVRQGYEQYF.

The CDR3 nucleotides are TGCGCCAGCAGCCGCCGGGGGAAGCGGGAGGGGTATAGCTCCTACAATGAGCAGTTCTTC. It specifies CASSRRGKREGYSSYNEQFF. This chain links TRBV4-3 with TRBJ2-1; 10 bases map to TRBD2. The CDR3 has 20 residues. J was trimmed by 0 bases and V by 4 bases; bases with no gene match: 15. Per germline, CDR1 LGHNA and CDR2 YSLEER.

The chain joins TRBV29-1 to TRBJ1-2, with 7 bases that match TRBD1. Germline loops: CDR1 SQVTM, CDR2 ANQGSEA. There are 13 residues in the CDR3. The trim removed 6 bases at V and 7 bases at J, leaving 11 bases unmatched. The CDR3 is CSVADRDLSGYTF. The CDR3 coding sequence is TGCAGCGTCGCAGACAGGGATTTGAGTGGCTACACCTTC. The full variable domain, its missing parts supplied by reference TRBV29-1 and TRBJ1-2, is SAVISQKPSRDICQRGTSLTIQCQVDSQVTMMFWYRQQPGQSLTLIATANQGSEATYESGFVIDKFPISRPNLTFSTLTVSNMSPEDSSIYLCSVADRDLSGYTFGSGTRLTVV.

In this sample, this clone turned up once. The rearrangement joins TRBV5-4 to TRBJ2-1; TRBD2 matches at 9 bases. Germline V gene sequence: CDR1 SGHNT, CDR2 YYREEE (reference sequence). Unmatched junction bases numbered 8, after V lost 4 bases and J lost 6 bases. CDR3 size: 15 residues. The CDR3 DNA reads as TGTGCCAGCAGCCCCTTAGCGGGAGAGGTCAATGAGCAGTTCTTC. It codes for CASSPLAGEVNEQFF.

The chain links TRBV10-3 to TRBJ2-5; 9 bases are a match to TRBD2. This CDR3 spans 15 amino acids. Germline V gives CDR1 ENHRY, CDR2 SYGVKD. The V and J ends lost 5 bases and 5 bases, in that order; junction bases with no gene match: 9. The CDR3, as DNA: TGTGCCATCAGTACCCTAGCGGGGAGAGTCGAGACCCAGTACTTC. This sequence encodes CAISTLAGRVETQYF.

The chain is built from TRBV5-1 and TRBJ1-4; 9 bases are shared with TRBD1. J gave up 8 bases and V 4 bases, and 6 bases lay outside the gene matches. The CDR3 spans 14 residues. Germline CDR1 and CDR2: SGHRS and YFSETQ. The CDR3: CASSRDRAWEKLFF. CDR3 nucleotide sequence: TGCGCCAGCAGCCGGGACAGGGCGTGGGAAAAACTGTTTTTT.

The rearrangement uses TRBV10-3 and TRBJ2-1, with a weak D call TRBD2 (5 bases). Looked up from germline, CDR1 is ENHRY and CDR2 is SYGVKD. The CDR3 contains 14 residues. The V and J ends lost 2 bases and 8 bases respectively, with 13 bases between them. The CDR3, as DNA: TGTGCCATCAGTGAGGGAGCGGATGGGGATGAGCAGTTCTTC. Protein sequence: CAISEGADGDEQFF.

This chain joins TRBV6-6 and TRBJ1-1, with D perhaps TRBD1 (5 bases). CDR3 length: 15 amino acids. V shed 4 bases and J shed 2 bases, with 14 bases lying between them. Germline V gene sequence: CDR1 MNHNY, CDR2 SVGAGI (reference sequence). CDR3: CASSLTGTANTEAFF. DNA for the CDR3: TGTGCCAGCAGTTTAACCGGGACGGCCAACACTGAAGCTTTCTTT.

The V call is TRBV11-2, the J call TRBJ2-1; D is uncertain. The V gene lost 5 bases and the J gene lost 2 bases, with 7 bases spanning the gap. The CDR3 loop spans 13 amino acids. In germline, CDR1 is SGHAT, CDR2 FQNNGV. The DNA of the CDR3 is TGTGCCAGCAGCCTACCTCCCTACAATGAGCAGTTCTTC. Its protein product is CASSLPPYNEQFF.

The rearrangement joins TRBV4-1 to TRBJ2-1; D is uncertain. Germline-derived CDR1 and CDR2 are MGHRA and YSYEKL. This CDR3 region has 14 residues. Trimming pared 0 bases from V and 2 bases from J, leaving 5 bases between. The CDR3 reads CASSQDPAYNEQFF. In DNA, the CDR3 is TGCGCCAGCAGCCAAGATCCGGCCTACAATGAGCAGTTCTTC.

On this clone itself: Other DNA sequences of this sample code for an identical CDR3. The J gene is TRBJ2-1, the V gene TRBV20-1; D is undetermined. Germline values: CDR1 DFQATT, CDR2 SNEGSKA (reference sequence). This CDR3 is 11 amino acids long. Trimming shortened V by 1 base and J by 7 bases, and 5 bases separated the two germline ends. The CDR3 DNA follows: TGCAGTGCTAGAGGTCTTAATGAGCAGTTCTTC. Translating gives CSARGLNEQFF.

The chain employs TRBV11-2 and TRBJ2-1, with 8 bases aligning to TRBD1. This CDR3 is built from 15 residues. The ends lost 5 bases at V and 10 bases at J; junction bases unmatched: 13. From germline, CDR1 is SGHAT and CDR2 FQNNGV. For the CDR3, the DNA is TGTGCCAGCAGCACAGGGGGTTCCAAGTACGTCGAGCAGTTCTTC. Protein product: CASSTGGSKYVEQFF.

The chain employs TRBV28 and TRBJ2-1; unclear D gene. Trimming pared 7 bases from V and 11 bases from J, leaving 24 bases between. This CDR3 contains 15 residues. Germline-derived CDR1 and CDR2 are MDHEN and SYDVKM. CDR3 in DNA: TGTGCCAGCACGGACGTGGGATGGCTTCGCGCTCAGCAGTTCTTC. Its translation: CASTDVGWLRAQQFF.

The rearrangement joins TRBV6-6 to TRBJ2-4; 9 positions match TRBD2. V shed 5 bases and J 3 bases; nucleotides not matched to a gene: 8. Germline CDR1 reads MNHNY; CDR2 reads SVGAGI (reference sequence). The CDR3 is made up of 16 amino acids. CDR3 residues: CASSPFSGSGKNIQYF. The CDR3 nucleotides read TGTGCCAGCAGTCCCTTTAGCGGGAGTGGCAAAAACATTCAGTACTTC.